Described below is a single TCR beta chain sequence and its context. The antigen remains undetermined. This entry is derived from a study of T-cell memory formation after mild COVID-19. Regarding the study as a whole: There was a balanced CD4/CD8 profile in clones contracting day 15 to 85, and later expanders leaned CD4+.

The V end was cut by 3 bases, the J end by 4 bases, with 10 bases between. The CDR3 is made up of 13 amino acids. A single record per CDR3 protein comes from TCRdb applying MiXCR to the 5' RACE reads. The sample consists of roughly 400,000 distinct CDR3 sequences, more than 20% of them appearing once. Sequencing input: PBMCs or a T cell subset sorted from them (not recorded which). This sequence joins TRBV12-3 or TRBV12-4 and TRBJ2-7, with D unclear. This clonotype originated in an adult woman who had mild COVID-19 (a few samples of this study predate the infection). Cell type and time point are not known. The CDR3 region is CASSFETKYEQYF. DNA of the CDR3: TGTGCCAGCAGTTTCGAGACAAAATACGAGCAGTACTTC.